Described below is a single TCR beta chain sequence and its context. Its matching antigen is unknown. The data were taken from a study of OX40 agonist ivuxolimab in advanced cancers. The overall study: Clinicians treated patients with ivuxolimab, an agonistic anti-OX40 (CD134) antibody.

Study findings and constraints: Relative to CD4+, CD8+ T cells held more expanded clones on average. CD4+ and CD8+ blood T cells expanded clonally by week 6 at 0.1 to 3.0 mg/kg.

A history of autoimmune disease or systemic immunosuppression excluded patients. The CDR3 runs 13 residues. V shed 7 bases and J shed 5 bases, with 11 bases lying between them. The germline V gene has CDR1 MNHNY and CDR2 SVGAGI (reference sequence). Measured with immunoSEQ multiplex PCR; TCRdb has only the in-frame clones, and not every one. Of 98,000 or so clones in the sample, 91% were seen once. Sample: CD4+ or CD8+ T cells sorted from blood, taken in a trial of the OX40 agonist ivuxolimab. The TCR sequence derives from an adult with an advanced solid tumor such as melanoma, head and neck, liver or kidney cancer. The chain combines TRBV6-6 with TRBJ2-2, with D possibly being TRBD1 (5 bases). The CDR3 is CASTDRQTGELFF. CDR3 in DNA: TGTGCCAGCACCGATAGACAGACCGGGGAGCTGTTTTTT.